Here is one TCR beta chain with its context. The antigen is not known. This CDR3 spans 18 amino acids. J lost 2 bases, V lost 4 bases, and 13 bases had no gene match. Germline V gene sequence: CDR1 LGHNA, CDR2 YSLEER. This entry is derived from a study of CD8+ T cells in alopecia areata. Study-level points and caveats: In lesional scalp, particularly from alopecia totalis/universalis, clonality was higher than in normal scalp.

Reverse transcription of extracted RNA yielded cDNA, which provided the sequencing template. Assay: immunoSEQ multiplex PCR; the TCRdb copy retains only in-frame clones and omits some. Of 180,000 or so clones in the sample, approximately 49% were seen once. The treatment is: oral pan-JAK inhibitor, 5-10 mg twice daily. Peripheral blood samples and lesional scalp punch biopsies were obtained from alopecia areata patients. This sequence was found in a human donor with alopecia areata. The sample was CD8+ T cells sorted from blood, taken at roughly week 53, from a patient treated with tofacitinib. This sequence joins TRBV4-3 and TRBJ2-7, with 11 positions matching TRBD2. CDR3 DNA: TGCGCCAGCAGCCCCGGGGCGTCTAGCGGGGGGCTTACCTACGAGCAGTACTTC. As protein: CASSPGASSGGLTYEQYF.